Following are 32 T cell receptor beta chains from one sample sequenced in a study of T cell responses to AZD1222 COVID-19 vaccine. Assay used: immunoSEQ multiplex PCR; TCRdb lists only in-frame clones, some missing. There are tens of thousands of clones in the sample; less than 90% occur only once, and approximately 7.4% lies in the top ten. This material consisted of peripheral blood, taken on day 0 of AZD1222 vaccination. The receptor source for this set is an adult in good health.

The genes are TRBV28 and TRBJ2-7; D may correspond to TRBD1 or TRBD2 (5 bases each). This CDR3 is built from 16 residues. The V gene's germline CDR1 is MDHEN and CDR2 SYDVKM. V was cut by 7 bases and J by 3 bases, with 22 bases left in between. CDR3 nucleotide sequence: TGTGCCAGCACCCCCCCCGGGGCGGACCTCTTCTACGAGCAGTACTTC. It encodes CASTPPGADLFYEQYF.

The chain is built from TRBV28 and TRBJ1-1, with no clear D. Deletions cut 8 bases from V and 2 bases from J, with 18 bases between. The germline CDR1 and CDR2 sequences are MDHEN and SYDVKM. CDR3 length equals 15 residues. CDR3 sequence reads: CASWVRHTKNTEAFF. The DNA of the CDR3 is TGTGCCAGCTGGGTGAGACACACGAAAAACACTGAAGCTTTCTTT.

Here the CDR3 reads CASTAGTGGGDYGYTF. CDR3 nucleotide sequence: TGTGCCAGCACTGCGGGGACAGGGGGGGGCGACTATGGCTACACCTTC. V gene TRBV27 combines with J gene TRBJ1-2; TRBD1 matches at 11 bases. Losses at the gene ends were 7 bases for V and 3 bases for J; bases not matched to a gene: 10. Germline lookup yields CDR1 MNHEY and CDR2 SMNVEV (reference sequence). The CDR3 has 16 residues.

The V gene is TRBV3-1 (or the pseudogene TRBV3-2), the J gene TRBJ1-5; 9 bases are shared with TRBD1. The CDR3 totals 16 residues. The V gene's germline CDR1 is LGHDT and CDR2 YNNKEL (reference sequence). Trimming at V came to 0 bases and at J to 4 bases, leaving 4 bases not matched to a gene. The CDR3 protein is CASSQDRTGVNQPQHF. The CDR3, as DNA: TGTGCCAGCAGCCAAGATCGGACAGGGGTTAATCAGCCCCAGCATTTT.

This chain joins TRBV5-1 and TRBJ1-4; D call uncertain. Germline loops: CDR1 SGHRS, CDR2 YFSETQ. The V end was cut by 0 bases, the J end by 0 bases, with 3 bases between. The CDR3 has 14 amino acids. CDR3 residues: CASSLDATNEKLFF. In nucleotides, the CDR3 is TGCGCCAGCAGCTTGGATGCAACTAATGAAAAACTGTTTTTT.

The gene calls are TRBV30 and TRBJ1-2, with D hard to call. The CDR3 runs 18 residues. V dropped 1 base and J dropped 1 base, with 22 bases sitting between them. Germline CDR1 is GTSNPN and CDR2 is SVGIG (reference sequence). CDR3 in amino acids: CAWSGPPRQGERNYGYTF. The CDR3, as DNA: TGTGCCTGGAGTGGTCCCCCGAGACAAGGCGAGCGTAACTATGGCTACACCTTC.

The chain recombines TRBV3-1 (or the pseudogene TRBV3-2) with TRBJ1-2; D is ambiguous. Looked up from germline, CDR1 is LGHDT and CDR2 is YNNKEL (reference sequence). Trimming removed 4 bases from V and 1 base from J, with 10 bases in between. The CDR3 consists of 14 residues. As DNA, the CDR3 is TGTGCCAGCAGCCGGCTAAGCGTTAACTATGGCTACACCTTC. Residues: CASSRLSVNYGYTF.

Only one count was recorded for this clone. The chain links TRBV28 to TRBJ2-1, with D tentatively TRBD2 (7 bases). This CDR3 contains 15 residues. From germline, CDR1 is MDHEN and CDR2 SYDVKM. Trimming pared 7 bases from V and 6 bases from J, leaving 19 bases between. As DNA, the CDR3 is TGTGCCAGCACCTGGGGGGGGGCCCACGGCAATGAGCAGTTCTTC. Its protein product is CASTWGGAHGNEQFF.

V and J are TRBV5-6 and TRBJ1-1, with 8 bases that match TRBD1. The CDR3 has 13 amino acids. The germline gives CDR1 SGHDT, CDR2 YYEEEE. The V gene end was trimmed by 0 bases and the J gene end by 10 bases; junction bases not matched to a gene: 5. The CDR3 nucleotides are TGTGCCAGCAGCTTGGTGTCAGGGGGCCTAGCTTTCTTT. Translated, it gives CASSLVSGGLAFF.

Here the CDR3 reads CASRIDSGNTQYF. DNA for the CDR3: TGTGCCAGCAGAATCGATAGTGGTAATACGCAGTATTTT. The rearrangement joins TRBV13 to TRBJ2-3; D unresolved. Germline CDR1 is PRHDT and CDR2 is FYEKMQ (reference sequence). The CDR3 totals 13 residues. V was pared by 6 bases and J by 7 bases, with 14 bases between.

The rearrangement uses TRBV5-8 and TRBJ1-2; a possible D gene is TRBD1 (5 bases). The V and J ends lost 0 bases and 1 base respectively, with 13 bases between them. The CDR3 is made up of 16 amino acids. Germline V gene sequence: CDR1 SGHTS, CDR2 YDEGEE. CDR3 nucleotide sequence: TGTGCCAGCAGCTTGGGTAGCCACAGGTATAACTATGGCTACACCTTC. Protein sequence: CASSLGSHRYNYGYTF.

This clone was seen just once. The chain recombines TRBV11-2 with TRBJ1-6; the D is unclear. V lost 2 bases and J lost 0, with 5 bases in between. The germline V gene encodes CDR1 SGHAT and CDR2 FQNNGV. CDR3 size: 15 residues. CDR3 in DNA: TGTGCCAGCAGCTTACGAGGCTCCTATAATTCACCCCTCCACTTT. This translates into CASSLRGSYNSPLHF.

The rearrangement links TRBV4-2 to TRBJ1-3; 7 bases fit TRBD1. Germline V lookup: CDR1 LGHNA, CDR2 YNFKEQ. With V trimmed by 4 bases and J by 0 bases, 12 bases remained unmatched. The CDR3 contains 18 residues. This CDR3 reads CASSPTTGTAISGNTIYF. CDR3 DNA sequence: TGTGCCAGCAGCCCAACGACGGGGACAGCGATCTCTGGAAACACCATATATTTT.

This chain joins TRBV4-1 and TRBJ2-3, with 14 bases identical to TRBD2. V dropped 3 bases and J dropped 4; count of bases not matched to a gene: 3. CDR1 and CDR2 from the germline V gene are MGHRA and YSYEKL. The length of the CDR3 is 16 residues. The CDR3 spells CASSHGLAGGSDTQYF. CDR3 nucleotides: TGCGCCAGCAGCCACGGACTAGCGGGGGGTTCAGATACGCAGTATTTT.

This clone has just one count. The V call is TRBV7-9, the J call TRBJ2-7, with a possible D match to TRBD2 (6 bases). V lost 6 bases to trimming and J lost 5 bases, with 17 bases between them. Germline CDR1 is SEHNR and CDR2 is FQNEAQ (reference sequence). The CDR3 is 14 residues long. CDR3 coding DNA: TGTGCCAGCAGACCCTTGACTAGTTCAGACGAGCAGTACTTC. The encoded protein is CASRPLTSSDEQYF.

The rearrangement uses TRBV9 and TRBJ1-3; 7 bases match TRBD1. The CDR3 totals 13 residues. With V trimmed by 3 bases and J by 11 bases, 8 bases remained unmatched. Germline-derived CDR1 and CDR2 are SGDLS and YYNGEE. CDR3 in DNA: TGTGCCAGCAGCGAAACAGGGGATGATTCCATATATTTT. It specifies CASSETGDDSIYF.

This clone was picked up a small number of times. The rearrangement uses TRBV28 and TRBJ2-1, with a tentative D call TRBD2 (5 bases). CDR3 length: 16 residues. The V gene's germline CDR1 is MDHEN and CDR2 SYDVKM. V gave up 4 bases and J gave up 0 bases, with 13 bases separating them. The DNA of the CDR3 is TGTGCCAGCAGTTCCCGGACTGCTCTCTCCTACAATGAGCAGTTCTTC. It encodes CASSSRTALSYNEQFF.

The CDR3 DNA follows: TGTGCCAGCAGCCCCAGACAGGGTGGGGAGCAGTACTTC. Translation: CASSPRQGGEQYF. V and J are TRBV7-2 and TRBJ2-7, with 7 bases identical to TRBD1. This CDR3 comprises 13 residues. The germline V gene encodes CDR1 SGHTA and CDR2 FQGNSA. V shed 5 bases and J 7 bases; nucleotides not matched to a gene: 8.

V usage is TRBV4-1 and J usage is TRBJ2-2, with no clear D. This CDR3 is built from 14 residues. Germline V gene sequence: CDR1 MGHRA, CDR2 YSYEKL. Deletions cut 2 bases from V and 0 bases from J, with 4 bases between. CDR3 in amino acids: CASSQPANTGELFF. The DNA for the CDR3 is TGCGCCAGCAGCCAACCAGCGAACACCGGGGAGCTGTTTTTT.

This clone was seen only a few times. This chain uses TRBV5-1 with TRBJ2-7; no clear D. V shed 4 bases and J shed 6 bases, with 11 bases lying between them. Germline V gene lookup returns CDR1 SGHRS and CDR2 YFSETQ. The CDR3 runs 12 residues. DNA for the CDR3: TGCGCCAGCAGCCCCAACTTCGGCGAGCAGTACTTC. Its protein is CASSPNFGEQYF.

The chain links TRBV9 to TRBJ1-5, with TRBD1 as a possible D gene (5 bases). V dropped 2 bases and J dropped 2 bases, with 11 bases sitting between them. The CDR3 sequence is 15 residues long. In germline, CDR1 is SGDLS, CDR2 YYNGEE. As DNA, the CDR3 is TGTGCCAGCAGCGTGGGGGTATCGGGCAATCAGCCCCAGCATTTT. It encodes CASSVGVSGNQPQHF. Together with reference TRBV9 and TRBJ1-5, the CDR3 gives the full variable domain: DSGVTQTPKHLITATGQRVTLRCSPRSGDLSVYWYQQSLDQGLQFLIQYYNGEERAKGNILERFSAQQFPDLHSELNLSSLELGDSALYFCASSVGVSGNQPQHFGDGTRLSIL.

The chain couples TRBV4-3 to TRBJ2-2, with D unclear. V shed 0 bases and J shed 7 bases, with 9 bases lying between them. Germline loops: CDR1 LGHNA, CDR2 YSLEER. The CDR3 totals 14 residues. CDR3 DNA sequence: TGCGCCAGCAGCCAAGATCCGGGTAGCGGGGAGCTGTTTTTT. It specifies CASSQDPGSGELFF.

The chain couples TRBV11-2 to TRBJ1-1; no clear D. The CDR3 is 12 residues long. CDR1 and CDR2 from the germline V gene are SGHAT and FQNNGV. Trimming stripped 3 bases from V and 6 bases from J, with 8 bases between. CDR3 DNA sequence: TGTGCCAGCAGCTTTGGGAGGGCTGAAGCTTTCTTT. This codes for CASSFGRAEAFF.

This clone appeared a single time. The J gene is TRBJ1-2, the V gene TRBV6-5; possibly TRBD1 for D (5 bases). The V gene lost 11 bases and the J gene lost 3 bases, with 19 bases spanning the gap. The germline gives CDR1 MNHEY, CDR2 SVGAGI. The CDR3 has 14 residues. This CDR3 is CAHPSPQGDYGYTF. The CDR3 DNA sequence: TGTGCCCATCCCTCACCCCAGGGAGACTATGGCTACACCTTC.

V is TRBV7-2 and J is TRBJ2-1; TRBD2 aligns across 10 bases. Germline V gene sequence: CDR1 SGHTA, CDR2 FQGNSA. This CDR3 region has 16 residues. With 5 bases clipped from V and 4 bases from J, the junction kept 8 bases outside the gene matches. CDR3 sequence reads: CASSRDTSGAYNEQFF. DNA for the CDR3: TGTGCCAGCAGCCGTGATACTAGCGGGGCATACAATGAGCAGTTCTTC.

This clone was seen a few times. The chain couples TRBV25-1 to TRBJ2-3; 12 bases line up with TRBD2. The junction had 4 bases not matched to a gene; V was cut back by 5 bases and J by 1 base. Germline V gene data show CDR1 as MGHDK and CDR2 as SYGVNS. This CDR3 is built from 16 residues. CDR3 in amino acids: CASSTRTSGGTDTQYF. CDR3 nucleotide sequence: TGTGCCAGCAGTACACGGACTAGCGGGGGCACAGATACGCAGTATTTT.

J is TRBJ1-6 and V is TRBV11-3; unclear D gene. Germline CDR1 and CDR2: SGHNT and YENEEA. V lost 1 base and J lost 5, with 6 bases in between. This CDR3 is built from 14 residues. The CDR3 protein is CASSLGRNNSPLHF. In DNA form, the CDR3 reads TGTGCCAGCAGCTTAGGGCGGAATAATTCACCCCTCCACTTT.

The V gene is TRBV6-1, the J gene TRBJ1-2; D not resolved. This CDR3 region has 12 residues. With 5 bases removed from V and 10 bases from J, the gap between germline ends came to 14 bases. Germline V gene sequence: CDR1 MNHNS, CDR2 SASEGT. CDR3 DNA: TGTGCCAGCAGTTTTGAACCAGGAGACTACACCTTC. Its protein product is CASSFEPGDYTF.

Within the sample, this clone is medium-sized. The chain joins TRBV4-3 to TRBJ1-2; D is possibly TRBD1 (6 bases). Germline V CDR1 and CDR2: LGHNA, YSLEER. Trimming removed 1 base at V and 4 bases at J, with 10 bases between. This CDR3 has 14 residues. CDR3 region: CASSQGGGGYGYTF. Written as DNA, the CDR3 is TGCGCCAGCAGCCAAGGAGGGGGGGGCTATGGCTACACCTTC.

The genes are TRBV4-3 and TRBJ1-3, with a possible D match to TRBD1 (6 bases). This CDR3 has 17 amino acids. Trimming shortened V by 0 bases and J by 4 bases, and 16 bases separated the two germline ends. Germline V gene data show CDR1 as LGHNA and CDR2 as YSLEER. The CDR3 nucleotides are TGCGCCAGCAGCCAAGATCATCTTCGGGGGCCAGGAAACACCATATATTTT. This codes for CASSQDHLRGPGNTIYF.

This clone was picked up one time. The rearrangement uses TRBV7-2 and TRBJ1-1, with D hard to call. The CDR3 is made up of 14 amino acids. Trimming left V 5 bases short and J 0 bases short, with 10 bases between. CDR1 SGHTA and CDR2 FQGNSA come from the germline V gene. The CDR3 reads CASSLHLMNTEAFF. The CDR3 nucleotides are TGTGCCAGCAGCCTACACCTCATGAACACTGAAGCTTTCTTT.

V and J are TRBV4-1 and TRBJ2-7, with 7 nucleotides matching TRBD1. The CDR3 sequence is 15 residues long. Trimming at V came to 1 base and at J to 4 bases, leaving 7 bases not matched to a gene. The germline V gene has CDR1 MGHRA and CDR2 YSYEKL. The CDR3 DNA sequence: TGCGCCAGCAGCCAAGGGACAGGTGAGGGGTACGAGCAGTACTTC. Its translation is CASSQGTGEGYEQYF.